This T cell receptor beta chain was identified in a study of technical replicates of blood from four donors. Trimming pared 5 bases from V and 9 bases from J, leaving 8 bases between. Per the germline V gene, CDR1 is SQVTM and CDR2 is ANQGSEA. The CDR3 totals 10 residues. Data came from immunoSEQ multiplex PCR; TCRdb stores just in-frame clones and leaves some out. The data contain about 61,000 clones, around 87% of them singletons. V gene TRBV29-1 combines with J gene TRBJ2-1, with TRBD2 as a possible D gene (6 bases). Sequencing was performed on PBMCs. The receptor's source is a human donor in good health. Some clones in this sample may be carry-over from other donors' samples. CDR3 bases: TGCAGCGTTAGGGGAGGTGAGCAGTTCTTC. It is translated as CSVRGGEQFF.